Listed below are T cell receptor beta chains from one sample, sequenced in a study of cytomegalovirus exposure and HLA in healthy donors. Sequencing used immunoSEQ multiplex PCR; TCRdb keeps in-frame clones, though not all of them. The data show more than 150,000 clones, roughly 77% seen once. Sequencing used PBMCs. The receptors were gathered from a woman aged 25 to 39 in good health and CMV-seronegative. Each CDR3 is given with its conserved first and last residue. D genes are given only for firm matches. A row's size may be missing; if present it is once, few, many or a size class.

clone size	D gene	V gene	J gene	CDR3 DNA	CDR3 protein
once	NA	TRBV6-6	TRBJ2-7	TGTGCCAGCAGTTACTTGTCAGGGTCCTACGAGCAGTACTTC	CASSYLSGSYEQYF
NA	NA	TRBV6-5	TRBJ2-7	TGTGCCAGCAGAACGGGGAGCTCCTACGAGCAGTACTTC	CASRTGSSYEQYF
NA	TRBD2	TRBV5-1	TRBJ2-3	TGCGCCAGCAGCTTGGGAGCGGGGGTCACAGATACGCAGTATTTT	CASSLGAGVTDTQYF
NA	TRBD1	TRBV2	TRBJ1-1	TGTGCCAGCAGGGGACAGTCCATGAACACTGAAGCTTTCTTT	CASRGQSMNTEAFF
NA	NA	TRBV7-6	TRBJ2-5	TGTGCCAGCAGCTTAGAGGCAGGTCCGGAGACCCAGTACTTC	CASSLEAGPETQYF
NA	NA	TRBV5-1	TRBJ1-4	TGCGCCAGCAGCTTGGAGCCAAATGAAAAACTGTTTTTT	CASSLEPNEKLFF
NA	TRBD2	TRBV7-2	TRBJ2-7	TGTGCCAGCAGCTTATTAGTGGCGGGGGGATCCTACTCCTACGAGCAGTACTTC	CASSLLVAGGSYSYEQYF
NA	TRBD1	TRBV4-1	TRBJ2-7	TGCGCCAGCAGCTACATACGGGACAGCTCCTACGAGCAGTACTTC	CASSYIRDSSYEQYF
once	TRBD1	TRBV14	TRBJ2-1	TGTGCCAGCAGCCAAGATTTCTTTCAGGGGGCCAATGAGCAGTTCTTC	CASSQDFFQGANEQFF
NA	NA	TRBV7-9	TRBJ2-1	TGTGCCAGCAGCTTACCCGGTCGCTCCTACAATGAGCAGTTCTTC	CASSLPGRSYNEQFF
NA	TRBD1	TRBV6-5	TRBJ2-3	TGTGCCACCAGACGACAGGGGGCAACAGATACGCAGTATTTT	CATRRQGATDTQYF
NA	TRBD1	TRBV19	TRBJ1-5	TGTGCCAGTACCCTGCGACAGGGAAGCAATCAGCCCCAGCATTTT	CASTLRQGSNQPQHF
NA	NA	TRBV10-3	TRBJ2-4	TGTGCCATCAGTGAGTCGGGGGAGGAAAACATTCAGTACTTC	CAISESGEENIQYF
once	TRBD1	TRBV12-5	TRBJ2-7	TGTGCTAGTGGTCCCGACAGGGGGTCCTACGAGCAGTACTTC	CASGPDRGSYEQYF
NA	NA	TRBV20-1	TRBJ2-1	TGCAGTGCTAGAGCGGTATATGAGCAGTTCTTC	CSARAVYEQFF
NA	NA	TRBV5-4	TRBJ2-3	TGTGCCAGCAGCCCGTTAAGCGGGAGCACAGATACGCAGTATTTT	CASSPLSGSTDTQYF
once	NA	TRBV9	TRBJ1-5	TGTGCCAGCAGCGTAGGGACTTATCAGCCCCAGCATTTT	CASSVGTYQPQHF
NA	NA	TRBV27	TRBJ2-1	TGTGCCAGCAGTTCCCTTTCCGGCTCCTACAATGAGCAGTTCTTC	CASSSLSGSYNEQFF
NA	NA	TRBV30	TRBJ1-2	TGTGCCTGGAGTGTGGGAGTTAACTATGGCTACACCTTC	CAWSVGVNYGYTF
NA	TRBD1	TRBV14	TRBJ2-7	TGTGCCAGCAGCAAGGACAGGACAGGGGTTGTCGACGAGCAGTACTTC	CASSKDRTGVVDEQYF
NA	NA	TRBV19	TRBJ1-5	TGTGCCAGTCCAGGGGACCTTGGCTGGGGTAGCAATCAGCCCCAGCATTTT	CASPGDLGWGSNQPQHF
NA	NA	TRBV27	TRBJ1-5	TGTGCCAGCAGTTTATTTCACGGAGATCAGCCCCAGCATTTT	CASSLFHGDQPQHF
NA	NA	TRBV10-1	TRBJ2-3	TGCGCCAGCAGCACAGGCACAGATACGCAGTATTTT	CASSTGTDTQYF
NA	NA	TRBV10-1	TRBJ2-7	TGCGCCAGCAGTGGACAGGACTCCTACGAGCAGTACTTC	CASSGQDSYEQYF
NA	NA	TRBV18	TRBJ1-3	TGTGCCAGCTCACCGGGGGGGGACACCATATATTTT	CASSPGGDTIYF
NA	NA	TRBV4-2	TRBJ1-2	TGTGCCAGCAGCCAAGAAGCCTATGGCTACACCTTC	CASSQEAYGYTF
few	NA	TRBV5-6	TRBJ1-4	TGTGCCAGCAGCCCTATCCGGGGTTTTCGTGAAAAACTGTTTTTT	CASSPIRGFREKLFF
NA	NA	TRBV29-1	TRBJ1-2	TGCAGCGTGGGACTTCCTCCTCTTACTAACTATGGCTACACCTTC	CSVGLPPLTNYGYTF
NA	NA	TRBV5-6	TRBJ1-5	TGTGCCAGCACTCGCCTAGGTTATAGCAATCAGCCCCAGCATTTT	CASTRLGYSNQPQHF
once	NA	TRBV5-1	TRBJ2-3	TGCGCCAGCACCGTAGAGGGCCGGTCGTTGGATACGCAGTATTTT	CASTVEGRSLDTQYF
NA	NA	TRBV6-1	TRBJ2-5	TGTGCCAGCAGTGGAGGGGGGGTGGAGACCCAGTACTTC	CASSGGGVETQYF
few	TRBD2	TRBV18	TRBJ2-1	TGTGCCAGCTCACCAGCGAGTAGCGGGGCATACAATGAGCAGTTCTTC	CASSPASSGAYNEQFF
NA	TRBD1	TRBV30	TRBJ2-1	TGTGCCTGGAGTGGGCAGGGGGCTAGGAATGAGCAGTTCTTC	CAWSGQGARNEQFF
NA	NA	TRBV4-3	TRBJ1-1	TGCGCCAGCAGCCAACTCCCTAAGGGAGTGAACACTGAAGCTTTCTTT	CASSQLPKGVNTEAFF
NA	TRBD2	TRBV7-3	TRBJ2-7	TGTGCCAGCAGCTTAACTGGCGGGGGGGCCGACGAGCAGTACTTC	CASSLTGGGADEQYF
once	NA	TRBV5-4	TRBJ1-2	TGTGCCAGCAGCTTGGAGCAGGGTCTTGGCTACACCTTC	CASSLEQGLGYTF
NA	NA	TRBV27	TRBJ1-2	TGTGCCAGCAGGACCAGGGGCGGGGGGATTAACTATGGCTACACCTTC	CASRTRGGGINYGYTF
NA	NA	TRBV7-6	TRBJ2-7	TGTGCCAGCAGCACCGACAGGAACTACGAGCAGTACTTC	CASSTDRNYEQYF
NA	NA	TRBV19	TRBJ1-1	TGTGCCAGTAGTGCAACAGGGACCTTTGAAGCTTTCTTT	CASSATGTFEAFF
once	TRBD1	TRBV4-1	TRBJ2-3	TGCGCCAGCAGCCGACAGGGTGAGGGAGATACGCAGTATTTT	CASSRQGEGDTQYF
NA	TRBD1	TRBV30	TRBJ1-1	TGTGCCCTAGGGACAGGGGGCTTCTACACTGAAGCTTTCTTT	CALGTGGFYTEAFF
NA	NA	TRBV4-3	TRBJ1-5	TGCGCCAGCAGCCAAGATTGGACAAGTCAGCCCCAGCATTTT	CASSQDWTSQPQHF
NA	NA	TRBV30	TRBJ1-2	TGTGCCTGCCTATCGGGGGGGTGGAGGTATGGCTACACCTTC	CACLSGGWRYGYTF
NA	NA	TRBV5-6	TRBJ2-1	TGTGCCAGCAGTTACTGGACTCTGCCCTACAATGAGCAGTTCTTC	CASSYWTLPYNEQFF
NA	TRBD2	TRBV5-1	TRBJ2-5	TGCGCCAGCAGCTGGGGACTAGCGGGGGTCGGCGAGACCCAGTACTTC	CASSWGLAGVGETQYF
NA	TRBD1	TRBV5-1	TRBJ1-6	TGCGCCAGCAGCCCAATAACCGGGACAGTTGGTTCGGCCCTCCACTTT	CASSPITGTVGSALHF
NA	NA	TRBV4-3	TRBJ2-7	TGCGCCAGCAGCCAAGATAGGGGGGGACGGGAGCAGTACTTC	CASSQDRGGREQYF
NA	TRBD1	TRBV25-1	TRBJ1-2	TGTGCCAGCAGATTGGGACAGGGAATTGGCTACACCTTC	CASRLGQGIGYTF